Detailed here is one T cell receptor (beta chain). Its target is unknown. Scientists ran DNA taken from cultured CD4+ T cells through the Oncomine TCR Beta short-read assay for sequencing. Investigators isolated genomic DNA from cultured CD4+ T cells. TCRdb independently ran MiXCR on the PCR reads; one entry per CDR3 protein. The sample includes 15,000 to 17,000 distinct CDR3 sequences, approximately 73% of them seen just once. Treatment defined: roughly 11-day PBMC culture with coronavirus spike peptide pools or control peptides (ViraFEST assay). This record comes from a study of vaccination and CD4 T cells after COVID-19. The CDR3 length is 14 residues. V lost 10 bases to trimming and J lost 0 bases, with 15 bases between them. In germline, CDR1 is SNHLY, CDR2 FYNNEI.

The rearrangement joins TRBV2 to TRBJ1-1; possible D gene TRBD1, 5 bases. The origin of this receptor is a human donor who had recovered from COVID-19. Specimen: CD4+ T cells from blood, cultured in vitro. The DNA of the CDR3 is TGTGCCACGGCTTTGGGGCGAATGAACACTGAAGCTTTCTTT. It translates to CATALGRMNTEAFF.